The source of this T cell receptor beta chain is a study of regulatory T cells in long-lasting Graves disease. Arm-PCR of CDR3 regions and iRepertoire HTBI primers were used to build TCR beta libraries. TCRdb used MiXCR to reprocess the multiplex PCR reads, holding one entry per CDR3 protein. The table shows approximately 560,000 distinct CDR3 sequences, with 15% to 20% occurring only once. Time point here: newly diagnosed GD, antithyroid drugs for less than 3 months. PBMC-extracted RNA yielded the TCR library. Patient provenance is recorded as an endocrinology department in Xi'an, China. Germline values: CDR1 MNHEY, CDR2 SMNVEV (reference sequence). V lost 6 bases and J 13 bases, leaving 9 bases between the germline ends. This CDR3 region has 10 residues. This sample was also put to use in a study of T cells in Graves' hyperthyroidism and ophthalmopathy. That report notes: Stable hyperthyroidism was separated from ophthalmopathy by a model based on 13 V-J features.

This TCR came from a man younger than 35 with Graves disease. The specimen was peripheral blood mononuclear cells (PBMCs), collected at new diagnosis, from a patient treated with antithyroid drugs. This sequence joins TRBV27 and TRBJ2-2; perhaps TRBD1 as D (6 bases). In DNA, the CDR3 is TGTGCCAGCAGCCCCAGGGGGCTGTTTTTT. Its protein is CASSPRGLFF.